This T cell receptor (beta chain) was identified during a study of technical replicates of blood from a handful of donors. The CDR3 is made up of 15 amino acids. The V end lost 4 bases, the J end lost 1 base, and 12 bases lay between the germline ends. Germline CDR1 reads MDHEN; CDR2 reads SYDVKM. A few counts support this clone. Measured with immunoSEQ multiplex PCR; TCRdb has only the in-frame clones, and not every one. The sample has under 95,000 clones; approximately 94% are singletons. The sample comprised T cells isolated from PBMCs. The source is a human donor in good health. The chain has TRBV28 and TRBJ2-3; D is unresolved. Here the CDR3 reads CASSSAEKRTDTQYF. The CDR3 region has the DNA TGTGCCAGCAGTTCCGCCGAGAAGCGCACAGATACGCAGTATTTT.